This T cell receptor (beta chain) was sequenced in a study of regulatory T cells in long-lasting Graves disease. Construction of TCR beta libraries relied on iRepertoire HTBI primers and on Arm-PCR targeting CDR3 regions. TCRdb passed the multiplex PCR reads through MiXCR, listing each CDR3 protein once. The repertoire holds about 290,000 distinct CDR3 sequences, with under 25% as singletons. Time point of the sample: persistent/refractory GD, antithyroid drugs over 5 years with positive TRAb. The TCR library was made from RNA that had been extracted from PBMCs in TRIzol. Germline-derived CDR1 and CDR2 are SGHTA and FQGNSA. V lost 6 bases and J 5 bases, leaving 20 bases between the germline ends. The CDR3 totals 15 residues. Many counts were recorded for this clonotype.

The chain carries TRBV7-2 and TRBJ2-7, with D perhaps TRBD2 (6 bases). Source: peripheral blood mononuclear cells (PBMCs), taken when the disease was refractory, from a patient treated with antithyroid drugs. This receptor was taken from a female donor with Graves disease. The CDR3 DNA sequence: TGTGCCAGCAGAACCGGGTCCCCGGGGGACCACGAGCAGTACTTC. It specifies CASRTGSPGDHEQYF.